This is a list of T cell receptor beta chains from one sample in a study of spatial heterogeneity in lung cancer. TCRdb fed the 5' RACE reads into MiXCR, producing one record per CDR3 protein. The table includes over 10,000 distinct CDR3 sequences, over 3% detected once. Sequencing was performed on lung tumor tissue, taken at surgery. The receptors here all came from a male donor with early-stage non-small cell lung cancer. Each CDR3 is given with its conserved first and last residue. The D gene is left open where the match is weak. Not all rows give a size; the values are once, few, many and, for expanded clones, a class.

clone size: medium-sized; J gene: TRBJ2-1; V gene: TRBV7-8; CDR3 length: 12; D gene: .; CDR3 protein: CASSLAGGNQFF; CDR3 DNA: TGTGCCAGCAGCTTAGCGGGCGGAAACCAGTTCTTC
clone size: few; J gene: TRBJ2-5; V gene: TRBV6-5; CDR3 length: 14; D gene: TRBD2; CDR3 protein: CASSYAGVGETQYF; CDR3 DNA: TGTGCCAGCAGTTACGCGGGAGTCGGGGAGACCCAGTACTTC
clone size: many; J gene: TRBJ1-2; V gene: TRBV18; CDR3 length: 16; D gene: .; CDR3 protein: CASSPFIDAGYDGYTF; CDR3 DNA: TGTGCCAGCTCACCATTTATTGATGCGGGCTACGATGGCTACACCTTC
clone size: few; J gene: TRBJ2-1; V gene: TRBV7-2; CDR3 length: 18; D gene: TRBD2; CDR3 protein: CASSLVAAGGPGGNEQFF; CDR3 DNA: TGTGCCAGCAGCTTAGTGGCGGCGGGAGGGCCGGGGGGCAATGAGCAGTTCTTC
clone size: many; J gene: TRBJ2-3; V gene: TRBV5-1; CDR3 length: 12; D gene: .; CDR3 protein: CASGQGTDTQYF; CDR3 DNA: TGCGCCAGCGGGCAGGGCACAGATACGCAGTATTTT
clone size: medium-sized; J gene: TRBJ2-1; V gene: TRBV7-9; CDR3 length: 17; D gene: TRBD1; CDR3 protein: CASSTRDRDRDNNEQFF; CDR3 DNA: TGTGCCAGCAGCACCAGGGACCGGGACAGGGACAATAATGAGCAGTTCTTC
clone size: many; J gene: TRBJ2-5; V gene: TRBV27; CDR3 length: 11; D gene: .; CDR3 protein: CASREQETQYF; CDR3 DNA: TGTGCCAGCAGGGAACAAGAGACCCAGTACTTC
clone size: many; J gene: TRBJ1-1; V gene: TRBV5-8; CDR3 length: 11; D gene: .; CDR3 protein: CASTVGLEAFF; CDR3 DNA: TGTGCCAGCACCGTCGGCCTCGAAGCTTTCTTT
clone size: many; J gene: TRBJ2-2; V gene: TRBV20-1; CDR3 length: 14; D gene: .; CDR3 protein: CSARPAGLVGELFF; CDR3 DNA: TGCAGTGCTAGACCCGCGGGATTAGTCGGGGAGCTGTTTTTT
clone size: .; J gene: TRBJ1-1; V gene: TRBV5-8; CDR3 length: 14; D gene: .; CDR3 protein: CASSFGGINTEAFF; CDR3 DNA: TGTGCCAGCAGCTTCGGTGGGATTAACACTGAAGCTTTCTTT
clone size: many; J gene: TRBJ1-2; V gene: TRBV7-2; CDR3 length: 13; D gene: .; CDR3 protein: CASSADRFYGYTF; CDR3 DNA: TGTGCCAGCAGCGCAGACAGGTTCTATGGCTACACCTTC
clone size: many; J gene: TRBJ1-5; V gene: TRBV27; CDR3 length: 14; D gene: .; CDR3 protein: CASSTRVGNQPQHF; CDR3 DNA: TGTGCCAGCAGTACGCGGGTAGGCAATCAGCCCCAGCATTTT
clone size: many; J gene: TRBJ2-3; V gene: TRBV24-1; CDR3 length: 16; D gene: .; CDR3 protein: CATSDSPYWSTDTQYF; CDR3 DNA: TGTGCCACCAGTGATTCCCCCTACTGGAGCACAGATACGCAGTATTTT
clone size: many; J gene: TRBJ1-5; V gene: TRBV7-8; CDR3 length: 16; D gene: TRBD1; CDR3 protein: CASSLGNRGLWQPQHF; CDR3 DNA: TGTGCCAGCAGCTTAGGGAACAGGGGGCTTTGGCAGCCCCAGCATTTT
clone size: few; J gene: TRBJ1-5; V gene: TRBV19; CDR3 length: 13; D gene: .; CDR3 protein: CASSGLRNQPQHF; CDR3 DNA: TGTGCCAGTAGTGGGCTCCGAAATCAGCCCCAGCATTTT
clone size: many; J gene: TRBJ2-2; V gene: TRBV7-9; CDR3 length: 16; D gene: TRBD2; CDR3 protein: CASSAPGLAGTGELFF; CDR3 DNA: TGTGCCAGCAGCGCCCCGGGACTAGCAGGCACCGGGGAGCTGTTTTTT
clone size: many; J gene: TRBJ2-6; V gene: TRBV2; CDR3 length: 17; D gene: TRBD1; CDR3 protein: CASSEMRTGSGANVLTF; CDR3 DNA: TGTGCCAGCAGTGAAATGAGGACAGGGTCTGGGGCCAACGTCCTGACTTTC
clone size: medium-sized; J gene: TRBJ2-5; V gene: TRBV7-2; CDR3 length: 13; D gene: .; CDR3 protein: CASSLGAGQTQYF; CDR3 DNA: TGTGCCAGCAGCTTAGGGGCAGGGCAAACCCAGTACTTC
clone size: many; J gene: TRBJ2-3; V gene: TRBV2; CDR3 length: 13; D gene: .; CDR3 protein: CASSEEGTDTQYF; CDR3 DNA: TGTGCCAGCAGTGAGGAAGGCACAGATACGCAGTATTTT
clone size: many; J gene: TRBJ1-1; V gene: TRBV6-9; CDR3 length: 12; D gene: .; CDR3 protein: CASSHTDSEAFF; CDR3 DNA: TGTGCCAGCTCCCACACCGACAGTGAAGCTTTCTTT
clone size: medium-sized; J gene: TRBJ2-1; V gene: TRBV12-3/TRBV12-4; CDR3 length: 14; D gene: TRBD2; CDR3 protein: CASSSGTSKNEQFF; CDR3 DNA: TGTGCCAGCAGTTCCGGGACTAGCAAAAATGAGCAGTTCTTC
clone size: many; J gene: TRBJ2-1; V gene: TRBV5-1; CDR3 length: 16; D gene: TRBD2; CDR3 protein: CASSGTLAGGYNEQFF; CDR3 DNA: TGCGCCAGCAGCGGGACCCTAGCGGGAGGATACAATGAGCAGTTCTTC
clone size: many; J gene: TRBJ1-2; V gene: TRBV29-1; CDR3 length: 14; D gene: TRBD1; CDR3 protein: CSVERPGGDYGYTF; CDR3 DNA: TGCAGCGTTGAACGGCCAGGGGGTGACTATGGCTACACCTTC
clone size: few; J gene: TRBJ1-2; V gene: TRBV20-1; CDR3 length: 12; D gene: .; CDR3 protein: CSAVRGNYGDTF; CDR3 DNA: TGCAGTGCAGTCAGGGGCAACTATGGCGACACCTTC
clone size: many; J gene: TRBJ2-2; V gene: TRBV11-3; CDR3 length: 14; D gene: .; CDR3 protein: CASSLSGRSGELFF; CDR3 DNA: TGTGCCAGCAGCTTATCAGGGAGGAGCGGGGAGCTGTTTTTT
clone size: medium-sized; J gene: TRBJ2-3; V gene: TRBV20-1; CDR3 length: 14; D gene: .; CDR3 protein: CSARRSGHGDTQYF; CDR3 DNA: TGCAGTGCTAGGCGATCGGGACATGGAGATACGCAGTATTTT
clone size: few; J gene: TRBJ2-1; V gene: TRBV7-6; CDR3 length: 13; D gene: .; CDR3 protein: CASSPLAPLEQFF; CDR3 DNA: TGTGCCAGCAGCCCCCTAGCGCCTCTTGAGCAGTTCTTC
clone size: many; J gene: TRBJ2-2; V gene: TRBV7-8; CDR3 length: 16; D gene: .; CDR3 protein: CASSLMGSRSTGELFF; CDR3 DNA: TGTGCCAGCAGCTTAATGGGTTCGAGGAGCACCGGGGAGCTGTTTTTT
clone size: many; J gene: TRBJ2-1; V gene: TRBV6-2/TRBV6-3; CDR3 length: 14; D gene: .; CDR3 protein: CASRNTEFSNEQFF; CDR3 DNA: TGTGCCAGCAGAAATACCGAGTTTTCAAATGAGCAGTTCTTC
clone size: many; J gene: TRBJ2-1; V gene: TRBV27; CDR3 length: 16; D gene: .; CDR3 protein: CASTQDYLSSYNEQFF; CDR3 DNA: TGTGCCAGCACCCAAGACTACCTGAGCTCCTACAATGAGCAGTTCTTC
clone size: many; J gene: TRBJ1-2; V gene: TRBV24-1; CDR3 length: 14; D gene: .; CDR3 protein: CATSDFSREYGYTF; CDR3 DNA: TGTGCCACCAGTGATTTTTCCAGGGAGTATGGCTACACCTTC
clone size: many; J gene: TRBJ2-3; V gene: TRBV20-1; CDR3 length: 13; D gene: .; CDR3 protein: CSESGESTDTQYF; CDR3 DNA: TGCAGTGAATCCGGGGAAAGCACAGATACGCAGTATTTT
clone size: .; J gene: TRBJ2-2; V gene: TRBV7-9; CDR3 length: 15; D gene: .; CDR3 protein: CASSWRGLGGGELFF; CDR3 DNA: TGTGCCAGCAGCTGGCGGGGGCTAGGCGGCGGGGAGCTGTTTTTT
clone size: medium-sized; J gene: TRBJ1-5; V gene: TRBV5-6; CDR3 length: 14; D gene: .; CDR3 protein: CASSLGQANQPQHF; CDR3 DNA: TGTGCCAGCAGCTTGGGACAGGCAAATCAGCCCCAGCATTTT
clone size: many; J gene: TRBJ1-1; V gene: TRBV7-8; CDR3 length: 14; D gene: TRBD1; CDR3 protein: CASNGQGAHTEAFF; CDR3 DNA: TGTGCCAGCAACGGACAGGGGGCCCACACTGAAGCTTTCTTT
clone size: many; J gene: TRBJ2-1; V gene: TRBV4-3; CDR3 length: 13; D gene: .; CDR3 protein: CASSRLGTVEQFF; CDR3 DNA: TGCGCCAGCAGCCGACTGGGTACAGTCGAGCAGTTCTTC
clone size: many; J gene: TRBJ1-2; V gene: TRBV7-9; CDR3 length: 14; D gene: .; CDR3 protein: CASSSTGFLGGYTF; CDR3 DNA: TGTGCCAGCAGCTCCACAGGGTTTTTGGGCGGCTACACCTTC
clone size: many; J gene: TRBJ1-2; V gene: TRBV6-1; CDR3 length: 15; D gene: .; CDR3 protein: CASSDLRQFSYGYTF; CDR3 DNA: TGTGCCAGCAGTGACTTAAGACAGTTTTCGTATGGCTACACCTTC
clone size: once; J gene: TRBJ2-6; V gene: TRBV25-1; CDR3 length: 16; D gene: TRBD2; CDR3 protein: CASSSAGVSGANVLTF; CDR3 DNA: TGTGCCAGCAGTTCCGCGGGGGTCTCTGGGGCCAACGTCCTGACTTTC
clone size: medium-sized; J gene: TRBJ2-5; V gene: TRBV5-1; CDR3 length: 14; D gene: TRBD1; CDR3 protein: CASSLVTGEPTQYF; CDR3 DNA: TGCGCCAGCAGCTTGGTAACAGGGGAACCGACCCAGTACTTC
clone size: medium-sized; J gene: TRBJ1-1; V gene: TRBV20-1; CDR3 length: 15; D gene: .; CDR3 protein: CSASPLQGRYTEAFF; CDR3 DNA: TGCAGTGCTAGCCCCCTTCAGGGGAGGTACACTGAAGCTTTCTTT
clone size: medium-sized; J gene: TRBJ2-5; V gene: TRBV5-6; CDR3 length: 15; D gene: .; CDR3 protein: CASSSIPGTPKTQYF; CDR3 DNA: TGTGCCAGCAGCTCGATCCCTGGGACACCGAAGACCCAGTACTTC